This TCR beta chain originates from a study of shared clonotypes between healthy human individuals. Those who donated, Caucasian adults without exception, all lived in Nashville, Tennessee. Unsorted samples relied on around 100 million PBMCs, which served as the source of genomic DNA. The assay was carried out at the deep level. Sequencing was performed on unsorted PBMC DNA using ten immunoSEQ deep assay plates. Generated by immunoSEQ multiplex PCR, the TCRdb table keeps only in-frame clones and is missing some. The sample lists about 480,000 clones, 75% to 80% seen once, with approximately 13% in the top ten. CDR1 is SGHNT and CDR2 is YYREEE in the germline V gene (reference sequence). Trimming shortened V by 3 bases and J by 7 bases, and 20 bases separated the two germline ends. There are 15 residues in the CDR3.

The rearrangement links TRBV5-4 to TRBJ2-7; D is uncertain. What was sequenced was PBMCs. The sequence came from a woman in her forties in good health. Some clones in this sample may be carry-over from other donors' samples. The CDR3: CASSSARALTGEQYF. The CDR3 DNA is TGTGCCAGCAGCTCCGCACGAGCCCTAACGGGTGAGCAGTACTTC.